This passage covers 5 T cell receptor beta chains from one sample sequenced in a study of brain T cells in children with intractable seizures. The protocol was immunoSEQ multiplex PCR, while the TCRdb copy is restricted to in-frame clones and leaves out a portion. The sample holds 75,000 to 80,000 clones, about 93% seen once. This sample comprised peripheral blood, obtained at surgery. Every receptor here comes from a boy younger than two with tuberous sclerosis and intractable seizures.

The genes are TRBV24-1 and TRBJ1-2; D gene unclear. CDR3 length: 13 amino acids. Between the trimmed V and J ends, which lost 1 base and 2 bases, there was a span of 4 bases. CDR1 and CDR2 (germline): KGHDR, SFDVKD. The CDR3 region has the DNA TGTGCCACCAGTGATTTCAGGAACTATGGCTACACCTTC. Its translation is CATSDFRNYGYTF.

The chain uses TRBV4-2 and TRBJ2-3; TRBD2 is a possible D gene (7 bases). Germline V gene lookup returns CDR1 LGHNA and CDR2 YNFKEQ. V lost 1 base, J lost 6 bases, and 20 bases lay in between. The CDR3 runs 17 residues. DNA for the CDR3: TGTGCCAGCAGCCAAGTTGGAGGGGGGGCCCTGAGGGATACGCAGTATTTT. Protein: CASSQVGGGALRDTQYF.

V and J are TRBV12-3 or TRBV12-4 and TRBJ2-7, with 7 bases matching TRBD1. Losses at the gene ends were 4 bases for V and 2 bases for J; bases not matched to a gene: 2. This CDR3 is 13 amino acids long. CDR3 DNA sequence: TGTGCCAGCAGTTCGAGGGGGCCCTACGAGCAGTACTTC. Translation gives CASSSRGPYEQYF.

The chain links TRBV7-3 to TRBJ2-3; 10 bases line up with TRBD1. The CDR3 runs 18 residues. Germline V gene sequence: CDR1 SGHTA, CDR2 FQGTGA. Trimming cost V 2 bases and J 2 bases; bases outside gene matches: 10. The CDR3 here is CASSLSNPGQGDTDTQYF. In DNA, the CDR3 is TGTGCCAGCAGCTTATCCAATCCCGGACAGGGGGACACAGATACGCAGTATTTT.

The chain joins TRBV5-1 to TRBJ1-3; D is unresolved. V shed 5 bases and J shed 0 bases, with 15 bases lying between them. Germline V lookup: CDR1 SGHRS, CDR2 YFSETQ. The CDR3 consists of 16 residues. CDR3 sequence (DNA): TGCGCCAGCAGTCCATGGACGGCCTCCTCTGGAAACACCATATATTTT. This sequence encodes CASSPWTASSGNTIYF.